These 15 T cell receptor beta chains were all obtained from the same sample, sequenced in a study of shared clonotypes between healthy human individuals. Only in-frame clones appear in the TCRdb table, and some are missing; sequencing was by immunoSEQ multiplex PCR. Of 600,000 to 750,000 clones in the sample, roughly 78% are singletons; the top ten hold about 1.8%. Sequencing input: memory CD4+ T cells sorted from blood. Subset indicated: CD45RA-negative fraction. Receptors were obtained from a woman aged 25 to 45 in good health.

The gene calls are TRBV7-7 and TRBJ2-3, with D unresolved. Germline values: CDR1 SSHAT, CDR2 FNYEAQ (reference sequence). The CDR3 is 15 amino acids. V was clipped by 5 bases and J by 5 bases, with 17 bases between them. CDR3 DNA sequence: TGTGCCAGCAGCCCGAACCCCTTTCCCCAAGATACGCAGTATTTT. It encodes CASSPNPFPQDTQYF.

Points on this clone: A read error may account for a junction end that differs from germline. The genes are TRBV11-2 and TRBJ2-5; no reliable D call. Germline CDR1 reads SGHAT; CDR2 reads FQNNGV. CDR3 size: 14 residues. The CDR3 DNA reads as TGTGCCAGCAGCTTAGGAGGCAGCCCAGAGGCCCAGTACTTC. Translation gives CASSLGGSPEAQYF.

This clone came up a few times. The chain is built from TRBV5-4 and TRBJ2-2, with D unresolved. Deletions cut 0 bases from V and 5 bases from J, with 5 bases between. The CDR3 sequence is 13 residues long. Germline values: CDR1 SGHNT, CDR2 YYREEE (reference sequence). The CDR3 bases are TGTGCCAGCAGCTTGGGGCTAACCGGGGAGCTGTTTTTT. It specifies CASSLGLTGELFF.

The genes are TRBV5-1 and TRBJ1-2; TRBD1 is a possible D gene (6 bases). The V end was cut by 3 bases, the J end by 1 base, with 10 bases between. The CDR3 covers 14 residues. Germline V gene lookup returns CDR1 SGHRS and CDR2 YFSETQ. CDR3 amino acids: CASSSDRSNYGYTF. The CDR3 region has the DNA TGCGCCAGCAGCTCGGACAGAAGTAACTATGGCTACACCTTC.

The rearrangement uses TRBV30 and TRBJ1-3, with no clear D. This CDR3 comprises 12 residues. Germline V gene data show CDR1 as GTSNPN and CDR2 as SVGIG (reference sequence). CDR3: CARSPDGNTIYF. The CDR3 coding sequence is TGTGCGCGGTCCCCGGACGGAAACACCATATATTTT.

The chain employs TRBV11-3 and TRBJ2-1; D gene uncertain. The ends were cut back, 1 base at V and 6 bases at J, with 7 bases in the middle. The CDR3 totals 13 residues. The germline V gene has CDR1 SGHNT and CDR2 YENEEA. CDR3 loop: CASSLGPSNEQFF. In DNA, the CDR3 is TGTGCCAGCAGCTTAGGTCCCAGCAATGAGCAGTTCTTC. Combining the CDR3 with reference TRBV11-3 and TRBJ2-1 gives the whole variable domain EAGVVQSPRYKIIEKKQPVAFWCNPISGHNTLYWYLQNLGQGPELLIRYENEEAVDDSQLPKDRFSAERLKGVDSTLKIQPAELGDSAVYLCASSLGPSNEQFFGPGTRLTVL.

The chain links TRBV6-5 to TRBJ2-1, with unresolved D. The V end lost 0 bases, the J end lost 4 bases, and 7 bases lay between the germline ends. This CDR3 region has 14 residues. Looked up from germline, CDR1 is MNHEY and CDR2 is SVGAGI. The CDR3 here is CASSYSPEYNEQFF. The CDR3 DNA follows: TGTGCCAGCAGTTACTCCCCGGAATACAATGAGCAGTTCTTC.

The chain recombines TRBV19 with TRBJ1-3, with D hard to call. V shed 3 bases and J shed 0 bases, with 6 bases lying between them. This CDR3 comprises 14 residues. CDR1 LNHDA and CDR2 SQIVND come from the germline V gene (reference sequence). The CDR3 loop reads CASSMVNSGNTIYF. The CDR3 DNA reads TGTGCCAGTAGTATGGTAAACTCTGGAAACACCATATATTTT.

This clone was detected only once. Here the CDR3 reads CASSIGLARVYEQYF. The CDR3 bases are TGTGCCAGTAGTATAGGGCTAGCGCGAGTCTACGAGCAGTACTTC. The genes are TRBV19 and TRBJ2-7; D possibly corresponds to TRBD2 (6 bases). The length of the CDR3 is 15 residues. The germline V and J ends were trimmed by 1 base and 3 bases, with 13 bases remaining between them. Germline-derived CDR1 and CDR2 are LNHDA and SQIVND (reference sequence). The whole variable domain, filled in from reference TRBV19 and TRBJ2-7, reads DGGITQSPKYLFRKEGQNVTLSCEQNLNHDAMYWYRQDPGQGLRLIYYSQIVNDFQKGDIAEGYSVSREKKESFPLTVTSAQKNPTAFYLCASSIGLARVYEQYFGPGTRLTVT.

This chain joins TRBV2 and TRBJ1-2; D gene unclear. Germline-derived CDR1 and CDR2 are SNHLY and FYNNEI. The CDR3 is 14 residues long. Trimming stripped 4 bases from V and 0 bases from J, with 9 bases between. The CDR3 sequence: CASSAATTNYGYTF. The CDR3 DNA is TGTGCCAGCAGTGCGGCGACCACTAACTATGGCTACACCTTC.

This clone was seen a single time. The chain links TRBV7-2 to TRBJ2-7; perhaps TRBD2 as D (6 bases). V was shortened by 1 base and J by 3 bases, with 19 bases between the two germline ends. The germline gives CDR1 SGHTA, CDR2 FQGNSA. The CDR3 runs 17 residues. CDR3 in amino acids: CASSLVGGASDYYEQYF. DNA for the CDR3: TGTGCCAGCAGCTTAGTCGGCGGGGCTAGCGACTACTACGAGCAGTACTTC.

J is TRBJ2-7 and V is TRBV28, with 10 bases identical to TRBD2. J was trimmed by 5 bases and V by 6 bases; bases with no gene match: 10. CDR1 and CDR2 (germline): MDHEN, SYDVKM. The CDR3 runs 15 residues. CDR3 loop: CASRTQREGLDEQYF. The CDR3 nucleotides are TGTGCCAGCAGGACCCAGCGGGAGGGCCTCGACGAGCAGTACTTC.

The chain couples TRBV28 to TRBJ2-3; D is perhaps TRBD2 (5 bases). Germline lookup yields CDR1 MDHEN and CDR2 SYDVKM. There are 11 residues in the CDR3. With 9 bases removed from V and 4 bases from J, the gap between germline ends came to 8 bases. The CDR3 DNA is TGTGCCAGTTGGAGGTCAGATACGCAGTATTTT. It yields the protein CASWRSDTQYF.

This clone came up a few times. CDR3 loop: CASSLVGASEQFF. The CDR3 nucleotides read TGTGCCAGCAGCTTAGTAGGTGCTAGTGAGCAGTTCTTC. The rearrangement uses TRBV11-3 and TRBJ2-1; D ambiguous. V dropped 1 base and J dropped 9 bases, with 10 bases sitting between them. The CDR3 covers 13 residues. CDR1 and CDR2 from the germline V gene are SGHNT and YENEEA.

The chain uses TRBV5-1 and TRBJ1-3; tentative D call: TRBD1 (6 bases). Looked up from germline, CDR1 is SGHRS and CDR2 is YFSETQ. The V end was cut by 5 bases, the J end by 1 base, with 22 bases between. The CDR3 is made up of 18 amino acids. The CDR3 DNA sequence: TGCGCCAGCAGATGGACAGACAGCCTCGGTGGGTCTGGAAACACCATATATTTT. Its translation: CASRWTDSLGGSGNTIYF.